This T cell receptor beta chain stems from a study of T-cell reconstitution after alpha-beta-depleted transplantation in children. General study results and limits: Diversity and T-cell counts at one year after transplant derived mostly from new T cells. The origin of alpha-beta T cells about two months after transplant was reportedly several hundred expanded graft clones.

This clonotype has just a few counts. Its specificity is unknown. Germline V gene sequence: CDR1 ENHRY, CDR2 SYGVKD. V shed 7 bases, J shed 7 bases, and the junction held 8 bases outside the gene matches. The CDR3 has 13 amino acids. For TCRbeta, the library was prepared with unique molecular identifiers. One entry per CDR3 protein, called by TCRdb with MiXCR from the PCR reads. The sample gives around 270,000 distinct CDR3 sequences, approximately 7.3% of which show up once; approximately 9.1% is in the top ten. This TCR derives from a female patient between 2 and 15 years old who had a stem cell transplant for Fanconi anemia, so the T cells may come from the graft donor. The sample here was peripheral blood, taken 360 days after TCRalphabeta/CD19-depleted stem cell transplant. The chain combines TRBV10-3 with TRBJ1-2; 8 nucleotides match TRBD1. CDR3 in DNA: TGTGCCATCAACCTCGGACAGGGAGGTGGCTACACCTTC. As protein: CAINLGQGGGYTF.